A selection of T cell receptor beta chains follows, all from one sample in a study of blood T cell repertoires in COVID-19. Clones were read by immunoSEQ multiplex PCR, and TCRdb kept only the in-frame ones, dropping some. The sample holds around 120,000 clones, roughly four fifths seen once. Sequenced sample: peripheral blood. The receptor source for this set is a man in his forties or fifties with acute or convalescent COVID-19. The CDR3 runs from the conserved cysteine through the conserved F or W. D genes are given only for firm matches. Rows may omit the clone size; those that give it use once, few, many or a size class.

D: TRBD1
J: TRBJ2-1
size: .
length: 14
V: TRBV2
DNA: TGTGCCAGCGGGGGACAGGGGTCCTACAATGAGCAGTTCTTC
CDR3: CASGGQGSYNEQFF

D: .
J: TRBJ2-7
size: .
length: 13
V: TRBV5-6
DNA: TGTGCCAGCAGCTTAGGGGGTGAGTACGAGCAGTACTTC
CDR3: CASSLGGEYEQYF

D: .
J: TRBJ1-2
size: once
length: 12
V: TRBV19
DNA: TGTGCCAGTAGTACTCCAGGGGTGGGCTACACCTTC
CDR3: CASSTPGVGYTF

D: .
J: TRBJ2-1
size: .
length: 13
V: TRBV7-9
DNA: TGTGCCAGCAGCTTATCACAGTACAATGAGCAGTTCTTC
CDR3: CASSLSQYNEQFF

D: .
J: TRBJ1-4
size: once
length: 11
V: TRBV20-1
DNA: TGCAGTGCTAGACAGGCCGCGCAACTGTTTTTT
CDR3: CSARQAAQLFF

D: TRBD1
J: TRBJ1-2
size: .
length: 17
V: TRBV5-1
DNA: TGCGCCAGCAGCTTGGGACAGGGGACGCTAGGACCCTATGGCTACACCTTC
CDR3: CASSLGQGTLGPYGYTF

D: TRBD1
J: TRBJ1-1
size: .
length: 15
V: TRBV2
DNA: TGTGCCAGCAGTGGTATGGGACAGGGTAACACTGAAGCTTTCTTT
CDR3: CASSGMGQGNTEAFF

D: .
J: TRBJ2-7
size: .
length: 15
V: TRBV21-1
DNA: TGTGCCAGCAGCAAACGCGGTAGCGTTACCTACGAGCAGTACTTC
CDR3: CASSKRGSVTYEQYF

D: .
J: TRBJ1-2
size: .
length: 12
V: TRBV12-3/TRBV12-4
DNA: TGTGCCAGCAGCGCAGGGGTTGGCGGCTACACCTTC
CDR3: CASSAGVGGYTF

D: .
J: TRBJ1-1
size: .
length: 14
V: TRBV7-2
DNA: TGTGCCAGCAGCTTATACACAGCCCCCCCTGAAGCTTTCTTT
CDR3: CASSLYTAPPEAFF

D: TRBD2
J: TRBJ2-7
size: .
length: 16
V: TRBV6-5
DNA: TGTGCCAGCAGTTACTTAAGTGCGGGAGGGCCGGGGGAGCAGTACTTC
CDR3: CASSYLSAGGPGEQYF

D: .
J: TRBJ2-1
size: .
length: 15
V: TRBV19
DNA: TGTGCCAGTAGAAGACGGGAGATCCTTTACAATGAGCAGTTCTTC
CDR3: CASRRREILYNEQFF

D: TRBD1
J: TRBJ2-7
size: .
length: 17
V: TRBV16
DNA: TGTGCCAGCAGCTGGACAGGAGGAGCCGACCCCTCCTACGAGCAGTACTTC
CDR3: CASSWTGGADPSYEQYF

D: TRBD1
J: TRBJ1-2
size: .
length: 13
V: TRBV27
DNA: TGTGCCAGCAGTTTTACAGGGGTGAATGGCTACACCTTC
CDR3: CASSFTGVNGYTF

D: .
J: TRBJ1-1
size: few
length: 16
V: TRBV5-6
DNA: TGTGCCAGCAGCTTGTTGTCAGTTAAAATGAACACTGAAGCTTTCTTT
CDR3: CASSLLSVKMNTEAFF

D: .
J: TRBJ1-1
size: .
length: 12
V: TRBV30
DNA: TGTGCCTGGACCCCAACAGGAAGTGAAGCTTTCTTT
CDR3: CAWTPTGSEAFF

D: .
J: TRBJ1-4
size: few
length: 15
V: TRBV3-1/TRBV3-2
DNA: TGTGCCAGCAGCCAAGTAGGACAGAGGAATGAAAAACTGTTTTTT
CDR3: CASSQVGQRNEKLFF

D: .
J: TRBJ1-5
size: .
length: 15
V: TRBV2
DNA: TGTGCCAGCAGAGCGGGACATAGTAGCGACCAGGCCCAGCATTTT
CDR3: CASRAGHSSDQAQHF

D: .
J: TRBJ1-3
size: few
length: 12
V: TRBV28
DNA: TGTGCCACCTCTAGGGAGGGAAACACCATATATTTT
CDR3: CATSREGNTIYF

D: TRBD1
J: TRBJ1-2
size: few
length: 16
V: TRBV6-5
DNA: TGTGCCAGCAGTTACGGACAGGGGGCGCATGACTATGGCTACACCTTC
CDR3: CASSYGQGAHDYGYTF

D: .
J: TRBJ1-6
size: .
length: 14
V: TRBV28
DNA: TGTGCCAGCAGCCACAGGGAATACGGCTCACCCCTCCACTTT
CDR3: CASSHREYGSPLHF

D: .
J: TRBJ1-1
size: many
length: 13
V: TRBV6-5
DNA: TGTGCCAGCAGTTACCAGGTGAACACTGAAGCTTTCTTT
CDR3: CASSYQVNTEAFF

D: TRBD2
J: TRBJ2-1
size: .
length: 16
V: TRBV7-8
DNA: TGTGCCAGCAGCTTAGCTGGTAGCGGGAGAAGCAATGAGCAGTTCTTC
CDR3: CASSLAGSGRSNEQFF

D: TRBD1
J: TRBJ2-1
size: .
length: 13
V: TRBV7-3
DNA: TGTGCCAGCAGCCAGGGGGCGAACAATGAGCAGTTCTTC
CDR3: CASSQGANNEQFF

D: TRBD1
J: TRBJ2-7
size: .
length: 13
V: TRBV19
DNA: TGTGCCAGTAGTATTGGGACAGCCTACGAGCAGTACTTC
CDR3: CASSIGTAYEQYF

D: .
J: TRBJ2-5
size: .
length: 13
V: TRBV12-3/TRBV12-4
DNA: TGTGCCAGCAGTAGCCGGAGTGGAGAGACCCAGTACTTC
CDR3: CASSSRSGETQYF

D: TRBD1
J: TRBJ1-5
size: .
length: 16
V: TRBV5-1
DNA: TGCGCCAGCAGCCTAGGGACAGGGACAAACAATCAGCCCCAGCATTTT
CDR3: CASSLGTGTNNQPQHF

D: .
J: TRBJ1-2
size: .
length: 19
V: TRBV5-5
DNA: TGTGCCAGCAGCCCAACAGGGACACAATTGGGTTTTACTAACTATGGCTACACCTTC
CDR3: CASSPTGTQLGFTNYGYTF

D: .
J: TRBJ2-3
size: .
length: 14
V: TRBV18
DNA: TGTGCCAGCTCACCACGCTGGAGCCCAGATACGCAGTATTTT
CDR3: CASSPRWSPDTQYF

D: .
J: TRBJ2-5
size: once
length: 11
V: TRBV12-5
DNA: TGTGCTAGTGGTTATAGAGAGACCCAGTACTTC
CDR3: CASGYRETQYF

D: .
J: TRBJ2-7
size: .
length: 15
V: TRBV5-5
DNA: TGTGCCAGCAGCTCGGGACACCCGGTCTTATCCGAGCAGTACTTC
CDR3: CASSSGHPVLSEQYF